This TCR beta chain was profiled in a study of OX40 agonist ivuxolimab in advanced cancers. Whole-study results and caveats: The authors did not determine the antigen specificity of the expanded peripheral T cells.

This CDR3 is built from 15 residues. CDR1 is PRHDT and CDR2 is FYEKMQ in the germline V gene (reference sequence). V shed 5 bases, J shed 5 bases, and the junction held 10 bases outside the gene matches. The protocol was immunoSEQ multiplex PCR, while the TCRdb copy is restricted to in-frame clones and leaves out a portion. The sample has 35,000 to 50,000 clones; approximately 84% are singletons. Note on this clone: What it binds is unknown.

Peripheral blood came from all dose cohorts at three timepoints. The starting material was CD4+ or CD8+ T cells sorted from blood, obtained in a trial of the OX40 agonist ivuxolimab. The source is an adult with an advanced solid tumor such as melanoma, head and neck, liver or kidney cancer. This chain connects TRBV13 to TRBJ2-7, with 9 nucleotides matching TRBD2. CDR3 region: CASSPRGGLANEQYF. DNA of the CDR3: TGTGCCAGCAGCCCACGAGGGGGACTAGCTAACGAGCAGTACTTC.